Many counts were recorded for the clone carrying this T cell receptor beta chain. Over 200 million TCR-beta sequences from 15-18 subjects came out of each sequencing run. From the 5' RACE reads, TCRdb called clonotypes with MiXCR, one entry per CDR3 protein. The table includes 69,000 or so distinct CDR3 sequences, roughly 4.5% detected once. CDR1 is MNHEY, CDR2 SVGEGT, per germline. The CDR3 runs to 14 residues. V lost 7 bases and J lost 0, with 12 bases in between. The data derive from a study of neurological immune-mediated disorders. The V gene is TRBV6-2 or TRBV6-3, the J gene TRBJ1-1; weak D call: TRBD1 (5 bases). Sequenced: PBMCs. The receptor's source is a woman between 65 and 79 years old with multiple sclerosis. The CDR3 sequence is CASNFGGMNTEAFF. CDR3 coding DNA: TGTGCCAGCAATTTTGGGGGGATGAACACTGAAGCTTTCTTT.